The 6 T cell receptor beta chains below were found in one sample sequenced in a study of blood T cells in healthy people across ages (dated by TCRdb to between 2014 and 2017). The library was produced with 5' RACE. Data came from an Illumina HiSeq 2500. The second PCR ran for about 7 to 11 cycles and used a J-beta primer mix along with a sample-barcoded 5' primer. The public reads were quality trimmed at Q25 with fastp and then assembled into clones with MiXCR by TCRdb, keeping productive beta chains. Each record represents a unique CDR3 protein, reported with the most common genes and DNA among its rows. The sample profile shows hundreds of thousands of distinct CDR3 sequences; 55% to 70% of them were found once. The ten largest clonotypes hold about 20% of the sample. The sequenced sample consisted of blood. The source of these receptors is a man aged 25-40 years in good health.

This clonotype was seen only a few times. The rearrangement joins TRBV4-3 to TRBJ2-1; 11 nucleotides match TRBD2. The CDR3 length is 17 residues. V was clipped by 0 bases and J by 3 bases; unmatched bases: 4. Germline V gene data show CDR1 as LGHNA and CDR2 as YSLEER. CDR3 sequence: CASSQDLLAGVYNEQFF. The CDR3 bases are TGCGCCAGCAGCCAAGACTTACTAGCGGGAGTCTACAATGAGCAGTTCTTC.

The chain has TRBV7-9 and TRBJ2-1, with TRBD2 matching 8 bases. Trimming at V came to 5 bases and at J to 0 bases, leaving 6 bases not matched to a gene. Germline assignment: CDR1 SEHNR and CDR2 FQNEAQ (reference sequence). CDR3 length: 16 amino acids. CDR3 in DNA: TGTGCCAGCAGCCCCCGAGCGGGAGCCTCCTACAATGAGCAGTTCTTC. Residues: CASSPRAGASYNEQFF.

In regard to this clonotype: Mismatch with germline at one junction end may stem from a read error. The rearrangement links TRBV7-8 to TRBJ1-2; D is possibly TRBD1 (6 bases). The CDR3 runs 17 residues. Germline CDR1 and CDR2: SGHVS and FQNEAQ. The CDR3 bases are TGTGCCAGCAGCCCACAAGGGGGTGGGGCGCCTAAGTATGGCTACACCTTC. It encodes CASSPQGGGAPKYGYTF.

This clonotype was detected a few times. This chain links TRBV4-2 with TRBJ2-4; D possibly corresponds to TRBD2 (7 bases). The DNA matches TRBJ2-5 better at its end, which makes the J call doubtful. The CDR3 length is 14 residues. The V gene's germline CDR1 is LGHNA and CDR2 YNFKEQ. The DNA of the CDR3 is TGTGCCAGCAGCCAAGGAGGGGGAGGGGAGACCCAGTACTTC. As protein: CASSQGGGGETQYF.

This clonotype was recorded a few times. The chain is built from TRBV2 and TRBJ2-5; perhaps TRBD2 as D (6 bases). Trimming stripped 7 bases from V and 4 bases from J, with 19 bases between. Germline values: CDR1 SNHLY, CDR2 FYNNEI. The CDR3 contains 15 residues. In DNA, the CDR3 is TGTGCCAGCAACCTCTTGGGGGGACGGGGAGAGACCCAGTACTTC. Translation gives CASNLLGGRGETQYF. Full variable domain (missing parts from reference TRBV2 and TRBJ2-5): EPEVTQTPSHQVTQMGQEVILRCVPISNHLYFYWYRQILGQKVEFLVSFYNNEISEKSEIFDDQFSVERPDGSNFTLKIRSTKLEDSAMYFCASNLLGGRGETQYFGPGTRLLVL.

The chain employs TRBV2 and TRBJ2-5; D is perhaps TRBD2 (6 bases). The better agreement between TRBJ2-7 and the DNA end casts doubt on the J call. CDR3 length: 14 residues. Looked up from germline, CDR1 is SNHLY and CDR2 is FYNNEI. The DNA for the CDR3 is TGTGCCAGCGATGGCGGGACGAAGGGATACGAGCAGTACTTC. It codes for CASDGGTKGYEQYF.